The 11 T cell receptor beta chains given below trace back to one sample, sequenced in a study of CD8+ T cells in alopecia areata. In each case, RNA was isolated and then reverse transcribed into cDNA as the sequencing template. The repertoire was sequenced with immunoSEQ multiplex PCR; TCRdb's copy has only in-frame clones and lacks some. The repertoire consists of more than 100,000 clones, with over 50% occurring once and the leading ten covering roughly 4.8%. The specimen comprised CD4+ T cells sorted from blood, sampled at week 0. The source of these receptors is a human donor with alopecia areata.

The chain uses TRBV30 and TRBJ1-1, with D uncertain. The CDR3 runs 13 residues. Trimming took 0 bases from V and 4 from J, leaving 9 bases between them. Germline V gene sequence: CDR1 GTSNPN, CDR2 SVGIG (reference sequence). This chain's CDR3 is CAWSVRRITEAFF. The CDR3, as DNA: TGTGCCTGGAGTGTACGGAGAATCACTGAAGCTTTCTTT.

The chain links TRBV7-2 to TRBJ2-1; 9 bases match TRBD2. Per germline, CDR1 SGHTA and CDR2 FQGNSA. The CDR3 sequence is 15 residues long. V dropped 1 base and J dropped 5; count of bases not matched to a gene: 3. The CDR3 loop is CASSLGGGDDNEQFF. The DNA of the CDR3 is TGTGCCAGCAGCTTAGGCGGGGGGGATGACAATGAGCAGTTCTTC.

This clone has more than one count but fewer than ten. The chain joins TRBV15 to TRBJ1-5; 10 nucleotides line up with TRBD1. With 3 bases clipped from V and 5 bases from J, the junction kept 7 bases outside the gene matches. Germline-derived CDR1 and CDR2 are LNHNV and YYDKDF (reference sequence). This CDR3 spans 16 amino acids. In nucleotides, the CDR3 is TGTGCCACCAGCAGTGCGGGGACAGGGGTGGATCAGCCCCAGCATTTT. It translates to CATSSAGTGVDQPQHF.

This clone was seen a few times. The chain has TRBV29-1 and TRBJ2-1; 9 nucleotides line up with TRBD1. The germline CDR1 and CDR2 sequences are SQVTM and ANQGSEA. The CDR3 is made up of 12 amino acids. J was trimmed by 8 bases and V by 8 bases; bases with no gene match: 7. This CDR3 is CSTRQGDDEQFF. The CDR3, as DNA: TGCAGCACCCGACAGGGGGATGATGAGCAGTTCTTC.

The chain carries TRBV7-7 and TRBJ2-5, with D hard to call. The CDR3 sequence is 14 residues long. Between the trimmed V and J ends, which lost 0 bases and 4 bases, there was a span of 9 bases. Germline CDR1 SSHAT, CDR2 FNYEAQ (reference sequence). The CDR3 nucleotides are TGTGCCAGCAGCTTAGCCGCGCAGCGAGAGACCCAGTACTTC. Translating it yields CASSLAAQRETQYF.

The chain has TRBV20-1 and TRBJ1-2; D not resolved. There are 11 residues in the CDR3. V lost 1 base and J lost 5, with 5 bases in between. CDR1 DFQATT and CDR2 SNEGSKA come from the germline V gene (reference sequence). CDR3 in amino acids: CSARVYYGYTF. The CDR3 DNA sequence: TGCAGTGCTAGAGTTTATTATGGCTACACCTTC.

This chain links TRBV18 with TRBJ2-1; D might be TRBD2 (6 bases). Germline V lookup: CDR1 KGHSH, CDR2 LQKENI. The CDR3 has 13 amino acids. The V end lost 6 bases, the J end lost 8 bases, and 14 bases lay between the germline ends. The CDR3 sequence: CASSAREYHEQFF. The CDR3 region has the DNA TGTGCCAGCTCGGCTCGGGAGTATCATGAGCAGTTCTTC.

The chain links TRBV19 to TRBJ2-2; TRBD2 matches at 9 bases. The CDR3 contains 17 residues. Trimming took 8 bases from V and 6 from J; bases not matched to a gene: 16. Germline V gene data show CDR1 as LNHDA and CDR2 as SQIVND (reference sequence). The CDR3 sequence is CASGSDAAGGVSGELFF. The CDR3 bases are TGTGCCAGTGGGAGCGACGCAGCGGGAGGAGTTTCCGGGGAGCTGTTTTTT.

The chain carries TRBV6-6 and TRBJ1-2; no clear D gene. Germline CDR1 and CDR2: MNHNY and SVGAGI (reference sequence). The CDR3 loop spans 13 amino acids. The V gene lost 0 bases and the J gene lost 6 bases, with 8 bases spanning the gap. The CDR3, as DNA: TGTGCCAGCAGTTACTCAAAGGGAGATGGCTACACCTTC. Protein product: CASSYSKGDGYTF.

As for this clone: One end of the junction is discordant with germline, which a read error may explain. The chain employs TRBV5-1 and TRBJ2-3, with unresolved D. This CDR3 contains 15 residues. Germline CDR1 SGHRS, CDR2 YFSETQ. The CDR3 reads CASSSSFDRTDTQYF. The CDR3 nucleotides read TGCGCCAGCAGCTCGTCCTTCGACCGCACAGATACGCAATATTTT.

The chain recombines TRBV5-6 with TRBJ2-7; 12 bases are shared with TRBD1. With 2 bases clipped from V and 5 bases from J, the junction kept 11 bases outside the gene matches. Germline assignment: CDR1 SGHDT and CDR2 YYEEEE. The CDR3 sequence is 17 residues long. CDR3 bases: TGTGCCAGCAGCTTCACTCCGGGACAGGGGGCAGTCAACGAGCAGTACTTC. It is translated as CASSFTPGQGAVNEQYF. Based on the CDR3 plus reference TRBV5-6 and TRBJ2-7, the full variable domain is DAGVTQSPTHLIKTRGQQVTLRCSPKSGHDTVSWYQQALGQGPQFIFQYYEEEERQRGNFPDRFSGHQFPNYSSELNVNALLLGDSALYLCASSFTPGQGAVNEQYFGPGTRLTVT.